The clone carrying this T cell receptor beta chain has more than one count but fewer than ten. Its antigen is not known. Germline V gene data show CDR1 as MNHEY and CDR2 as SVGAGI. Trimming cost V 0 bases and J 7 bases; bases outside gene matches: 5. CDR3 length: 16 amino acids. These data are taken from a study of beta chain features in type 1 diabetes. Per donor, one heparinised blood draw averaged roughly 110 mL. Study-wide findings and caveats: There was a moderate but significant shortening of TCRB CDR3s in all four CD4+ subsets of Type 1 diabetes patients. A greater similarity of naive, central memory and Treg TCRB repertoires was seen among patients than among healthy donors. PCR may have favored shorter templates equally in patients and controls.

Reverse transcription of all isolated RNA meant that expressed TCRB transcripts were sequenced. The protocol was immunoSEQ multiplex PCR, while the TCRdb copy is restricted to in-frame clones and leaves out a portion. Here the sample spans roughly 160,000 clones, 7.5% to 9.5% being singletons. Sample: central memory CD4+ T cells from blood. The receptor was isolated from a young woman with type 1 diabetes. The chain joins TRBV6-5 to TRBJ2-2, with 10 positions matching TRBD2. This CDR3 is CASSYSGLAVVGELFF. DNA for the CDR3: TGTGCCAGCAGTTACTCAGGACTAGCGGTGGTCGGGGAGCTGTTTTTT.